The clone carrying this T cell receptor beta chain was detected a few times. The data stem from a study of blood T cell repertoires in COVID-19. About the study: Spain, Italy and the United States supplied samples that represented acute and convalescent COVID-19. In each case, the material was cDNA or gDNA derived from T cells, B-cell-depleted T cells, or PBMCs.

The CDR3 runs to 15 residues. The germline CDR1 and CDR2 sequences are SGHTA and FQGNSA. With 2 bases clipped from V and 6 bases from J, the junction kept 8 bases outside the gene matches. In the authors' methods: By means of reference gene primer amplification, nucleated cell counts were estimated. Sequencing was performed with immunoSEQ multiplex PCR; in TCRdb, only in-frame clones are kept and a portion is missing. From that table come the V and J calls and clone size; the DNA was used to work out D and trimming. Of 200,000 or so clones in the sample, about 80% were seen once. The chain recombines TRBV7-2 with TRBJ2-7; 9 nucleotides agree with TRBD1. The origin of this receptor is a human donor with acute or convalescent COVID-19. The donor label of this sample is uncertain. Specimen: peripheral blood. CDR3 sequence: CASSLSSGQGREQYF. The CDR3 region has the DNA TGTGCCAGCAGCTTATCTTCGGGACAGGGTCGCGAGCAGTACTTC. Full variable domain (rest looked up from reference TRBV7-2 and TRBJ2-7): GAGVSQSPSNKVTEKGKDVELRCDPISGHTALYWYRQSLGQGLEFLIYFQGNSAPDKSGLPSDRFSAERTGGSVSTLTIQRTQQEDSAVYLCASSLSSGQGREQYFGPGTRLTVT.